A single T cell receptor (beta chain) is shown here with its context. Its antigen is not identified. The data stem from a study of cytomegalovirus exposure and HLA in healthy donors. Regarding the study as a whole: The authors enumerated some 170 TCR beta chains as linked to cytomegalovirus. Differences between HLA loci emerged in a later analysis of TCR association rates, with DRB1 most and HLA-C fewest. For TCR beta chains, V- and J-gene trimming was later linked to a missense DCLRE1C variant.

Primers for the PCR totalled 60 Vbeta and 13 Jbeta. Method: immunoSEQ multiplex PCR; TCRdb's copy keeps in-frame clones and lacks some. The sample carries roughly 110,000 clones, about two thirds recorded once. The germline CDR1 and CDR2 sequences are SGHVS and FNYEAQ. The V gene lost 5 bases and the J gene lost 5 bases, with 12 bases spanning the gap. CDR3 length equals 13 residues. This sequence joins TRBV7-6 and TRBJ1-2; the D gene is possibly TRBD1 (6 bases). This receptor was identified in a boy aged 5-17 years in good health and CMV-seronegative. The source material was PBMCs. The CDR3 DNA sequence: TGTGCCAGCAGCCCCGGACAGAAATATGGCTACACCTTC. The encoded protein is CASSPGQKYGYTF.